The sequence of this T cell receptor (beta chain) was determined in a study of T cell clusters in autoimmune cytopenias. Each sample's input was 250 ng genomic DNA, 30,000 to 45,000 genome equivalents. TRB rearrangements were amplified by touch-down multiplex PCR with mixed TRB-A/B primers. TCRdb re-called the multiplex PCR reads and catalogs CDR3 proteins one per entry, DNA excluded. Its listing shows around 8,000 distinct CDR3 sequences. Germline V gene lookup returns CDR1 KGHSH and CDR2 LQKENI. This CDR3 is 15 amino acids long. Sequenced sample: peripheral blood. The gene calls are TRBV18 and TRBJ2-7; there is no DNA to check the TCRdb D call of TRBD2. This clonotype originated in a human donor with an autoimmune cytopenia or autoimmune hepatitis (not recorded which). The CDR3 spells CASSPGLAGSYEQYF. Together with reference TRBV18 and TRBJ2-7, the CDR3 gives the full variable domain: NAGVMQNPRHLVRRRGQEARLRCSPMKGHSHVYWYRQLPEEGLKFMVYLQKENIIDESGMPKERFSAEFPKEGPSILRIQQVVRGDSAAYFCASSPGLAGSYEQYFGPGTRLTVT.